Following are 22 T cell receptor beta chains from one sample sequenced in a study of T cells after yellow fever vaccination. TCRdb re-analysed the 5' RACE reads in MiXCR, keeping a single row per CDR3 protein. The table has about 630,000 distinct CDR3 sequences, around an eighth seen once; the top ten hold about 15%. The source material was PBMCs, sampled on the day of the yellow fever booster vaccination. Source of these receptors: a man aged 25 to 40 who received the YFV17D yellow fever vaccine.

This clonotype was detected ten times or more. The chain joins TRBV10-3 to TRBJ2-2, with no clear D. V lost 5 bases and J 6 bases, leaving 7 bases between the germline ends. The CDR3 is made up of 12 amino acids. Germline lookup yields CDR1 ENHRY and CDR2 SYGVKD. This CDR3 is CAISPGPGELFF. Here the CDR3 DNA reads TGTGCCATCAGTCCAGGTCCCGGGGAGCTGTTTTTT.

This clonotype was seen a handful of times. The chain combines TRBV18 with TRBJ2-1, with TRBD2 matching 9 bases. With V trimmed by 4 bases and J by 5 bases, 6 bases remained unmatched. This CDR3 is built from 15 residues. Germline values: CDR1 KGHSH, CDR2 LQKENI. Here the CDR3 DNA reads TGTGCCAGCTCACAAGTAGCGGGAGTAGACAATGAGCAGTTCTTC. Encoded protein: CASSQVAGVDNEQFF. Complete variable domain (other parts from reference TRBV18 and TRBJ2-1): NAGVMQNPRHLVRRRGQEARLRCSPMKGHSHVYWYRQLPEEGLKFMVYLQKENIIDESGMPKERFSAEFPKEGPSILRIQQVVRGDSAAYFCASSQVAGVDNEQFFGPGTRLTVL.

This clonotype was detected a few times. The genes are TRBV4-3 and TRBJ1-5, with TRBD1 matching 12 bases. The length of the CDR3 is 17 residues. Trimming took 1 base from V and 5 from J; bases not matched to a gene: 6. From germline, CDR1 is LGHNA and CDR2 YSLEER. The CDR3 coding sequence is TGCGCCAGCAGCCAAGCGCTGGGGACAGGGGGCGATCAGCCCCAGCATTTT. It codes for CASSQALGTGGDQPQHF.

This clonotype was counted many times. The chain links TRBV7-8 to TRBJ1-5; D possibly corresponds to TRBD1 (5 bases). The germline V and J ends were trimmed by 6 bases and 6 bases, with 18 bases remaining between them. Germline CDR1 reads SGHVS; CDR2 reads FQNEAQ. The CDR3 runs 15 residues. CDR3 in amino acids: CASSPAMGRGQPQHF. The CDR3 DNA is TGTGCCAGCAGTCCCGCAATGGGGCGCGGTCAGCCCCAGCATTTT.

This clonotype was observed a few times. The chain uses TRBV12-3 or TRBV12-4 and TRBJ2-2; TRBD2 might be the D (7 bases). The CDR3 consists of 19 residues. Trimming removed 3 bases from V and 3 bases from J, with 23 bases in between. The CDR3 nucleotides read TGTGCCAGCAGTTTCGACCGGTGGGGGGGCGGCCGGGACACCGGGGAGCTGTTTTTT. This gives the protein CASSFDRWGGGRDTGELFF.

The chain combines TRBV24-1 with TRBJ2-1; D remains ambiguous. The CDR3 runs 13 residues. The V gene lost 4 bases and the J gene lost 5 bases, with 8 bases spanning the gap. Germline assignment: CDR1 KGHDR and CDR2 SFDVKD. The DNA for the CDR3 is TGTGCCACCAGTGACGGGTTCCACAATGAGCAGTTCTTC. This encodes CATSDGFHNEQFF.

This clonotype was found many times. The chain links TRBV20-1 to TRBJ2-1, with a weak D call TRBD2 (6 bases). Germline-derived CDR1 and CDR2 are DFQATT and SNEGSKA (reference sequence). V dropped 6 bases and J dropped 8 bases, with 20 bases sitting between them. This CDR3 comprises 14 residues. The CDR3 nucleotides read TGCAGTGCGCCGAAATCCGGGAGTGGGTATGAGCAGTTCTTC. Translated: CSAPKSGSGYEQFF.

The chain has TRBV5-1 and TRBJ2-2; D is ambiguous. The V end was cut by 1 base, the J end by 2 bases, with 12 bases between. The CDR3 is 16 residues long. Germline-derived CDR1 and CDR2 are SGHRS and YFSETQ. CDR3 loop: CASSLHPNLNTGELFF. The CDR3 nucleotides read TGCGCCAGCAGCTTGCATCCTAACTTAAACACCGGGGAGCTGTTTTTT.

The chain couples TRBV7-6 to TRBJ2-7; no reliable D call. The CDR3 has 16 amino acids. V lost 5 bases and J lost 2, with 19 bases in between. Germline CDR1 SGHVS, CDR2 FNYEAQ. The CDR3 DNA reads TGTGCCAGCAGCGCCACCGCTAGAGGCGGTACCTACGAGCAGTACTTC. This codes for CASSATARGGTYEQYF.

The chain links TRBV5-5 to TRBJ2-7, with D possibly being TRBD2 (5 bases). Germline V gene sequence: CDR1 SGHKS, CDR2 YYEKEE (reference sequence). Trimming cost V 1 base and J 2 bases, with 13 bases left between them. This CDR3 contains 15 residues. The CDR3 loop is CASSLRSPGTYEQYF. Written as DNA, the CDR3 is TGTGCCAGCAGCTTGCGTAGCCCCGGGACCTACGAGCAGTACTTC.

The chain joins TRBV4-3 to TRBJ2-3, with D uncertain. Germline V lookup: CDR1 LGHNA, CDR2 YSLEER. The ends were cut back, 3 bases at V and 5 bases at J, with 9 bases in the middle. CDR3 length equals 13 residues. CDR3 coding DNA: TGCGCCAGCAGCCAGTTCAGAGGAGATACGCAGTATTTT. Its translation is CASSQFRGDTQYF.

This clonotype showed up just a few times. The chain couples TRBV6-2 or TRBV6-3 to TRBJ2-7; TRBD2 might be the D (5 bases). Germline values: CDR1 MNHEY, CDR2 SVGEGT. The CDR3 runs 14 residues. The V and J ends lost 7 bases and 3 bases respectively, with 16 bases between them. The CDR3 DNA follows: TGTGCCAGCATAACCCCAACGGGAATCTACGAGCAGTACTTC. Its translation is CASITPTGIYEQYF.

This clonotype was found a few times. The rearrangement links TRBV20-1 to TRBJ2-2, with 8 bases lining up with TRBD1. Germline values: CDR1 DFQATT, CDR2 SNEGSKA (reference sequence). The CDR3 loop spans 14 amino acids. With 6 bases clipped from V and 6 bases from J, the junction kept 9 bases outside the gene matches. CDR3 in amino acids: CSAKRPGGSGELFF. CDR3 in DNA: TGCAGTGCAAAACGCCCAGGGGGCTCCGGGGAGCTGTTTTTT.

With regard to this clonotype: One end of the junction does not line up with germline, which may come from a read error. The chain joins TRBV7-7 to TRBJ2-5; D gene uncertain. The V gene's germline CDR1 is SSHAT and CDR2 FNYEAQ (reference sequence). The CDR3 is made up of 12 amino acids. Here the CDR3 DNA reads TGTGCTAGCAGCCGTGACCCGGAGACCCAGTACTTC. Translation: CASSRDPETQYF.

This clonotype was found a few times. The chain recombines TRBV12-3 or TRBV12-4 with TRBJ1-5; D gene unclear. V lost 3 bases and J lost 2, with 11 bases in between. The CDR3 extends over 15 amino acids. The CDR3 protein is CASSLADIGNQPQHF. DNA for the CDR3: TGTGCCAGCAGTTTGGCAGACATTGGCAATCAGCCCCAGCATTTT.

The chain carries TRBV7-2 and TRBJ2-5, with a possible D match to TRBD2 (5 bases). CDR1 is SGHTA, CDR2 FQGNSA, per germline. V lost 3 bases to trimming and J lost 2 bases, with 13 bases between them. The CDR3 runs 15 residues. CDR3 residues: CASSLFTGSQETQYF. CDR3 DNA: TGTGCCAGCAGCTTGTTCACGGGGTCGCAAGAGACCCAGTACTTC.

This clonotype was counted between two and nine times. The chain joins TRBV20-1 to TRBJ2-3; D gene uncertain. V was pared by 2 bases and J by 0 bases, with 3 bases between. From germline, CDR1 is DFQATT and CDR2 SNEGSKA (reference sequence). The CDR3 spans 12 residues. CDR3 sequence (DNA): TGCAGTGCTAGAAAAAGCACAGATACGCAGTATTTT. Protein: CSARKSTDTQYF.

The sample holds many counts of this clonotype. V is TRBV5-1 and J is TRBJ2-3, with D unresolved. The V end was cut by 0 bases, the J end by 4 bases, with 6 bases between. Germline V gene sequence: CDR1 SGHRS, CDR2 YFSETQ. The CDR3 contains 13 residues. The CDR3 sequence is CASSLGGADTQYF. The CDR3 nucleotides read TGCGCCAGCAGCTTGGGCGGTGCAGATACGCAGTATTTT.

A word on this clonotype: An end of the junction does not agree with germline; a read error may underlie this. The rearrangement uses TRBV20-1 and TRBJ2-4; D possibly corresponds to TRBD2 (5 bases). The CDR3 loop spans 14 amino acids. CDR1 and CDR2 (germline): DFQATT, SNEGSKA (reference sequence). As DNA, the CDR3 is TGCAGTGCTAGGCGGGTGCGCGCCAAAAACATTAAGTACTTC. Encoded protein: CSARRVRAKNIKYF.

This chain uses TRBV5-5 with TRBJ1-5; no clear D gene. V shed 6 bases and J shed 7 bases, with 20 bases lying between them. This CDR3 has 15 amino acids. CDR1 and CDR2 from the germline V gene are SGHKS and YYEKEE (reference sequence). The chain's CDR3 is CASTVTAGIGQPQHF. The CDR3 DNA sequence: TGTGCCAGCACCGTAACGGCGGGGATAGGACAGCCCCAGCATTTT.

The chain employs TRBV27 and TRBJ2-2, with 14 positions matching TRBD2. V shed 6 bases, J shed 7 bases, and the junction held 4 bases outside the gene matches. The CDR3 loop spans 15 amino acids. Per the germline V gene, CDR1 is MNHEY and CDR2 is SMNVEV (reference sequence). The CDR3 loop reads CASRTSGRANGELFF. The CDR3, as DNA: TGTGCCAGCAGGACTAGCGGGAGGGCCAACGGGGAGCTGTTTTTT.

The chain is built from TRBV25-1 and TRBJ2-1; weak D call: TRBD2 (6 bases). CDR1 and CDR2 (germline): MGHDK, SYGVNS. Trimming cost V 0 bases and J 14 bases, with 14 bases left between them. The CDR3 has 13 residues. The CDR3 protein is CASSEYESRREFF. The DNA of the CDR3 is TGTGCCAGCAGTGAATACGAGTCAAGGAGGGAGTTCTTC.